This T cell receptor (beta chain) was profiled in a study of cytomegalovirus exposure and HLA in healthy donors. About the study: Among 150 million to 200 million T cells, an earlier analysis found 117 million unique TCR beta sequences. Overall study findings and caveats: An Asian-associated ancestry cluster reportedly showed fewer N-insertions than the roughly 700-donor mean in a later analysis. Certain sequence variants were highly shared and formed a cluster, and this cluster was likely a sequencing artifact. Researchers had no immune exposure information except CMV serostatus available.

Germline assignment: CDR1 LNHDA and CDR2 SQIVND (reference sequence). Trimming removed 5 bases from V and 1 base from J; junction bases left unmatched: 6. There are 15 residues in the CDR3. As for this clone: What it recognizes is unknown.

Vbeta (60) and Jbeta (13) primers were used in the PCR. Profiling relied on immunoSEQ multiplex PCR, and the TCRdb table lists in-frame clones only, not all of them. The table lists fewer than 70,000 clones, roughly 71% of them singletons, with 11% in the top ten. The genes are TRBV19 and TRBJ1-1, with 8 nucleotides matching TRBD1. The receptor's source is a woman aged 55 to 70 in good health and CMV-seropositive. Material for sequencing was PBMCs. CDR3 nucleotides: TGTGCCAGTAGTCTCCCACAGGGGGAGAACACTGAAGCTTTCTTT. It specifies CASSLPQGENTEAFF. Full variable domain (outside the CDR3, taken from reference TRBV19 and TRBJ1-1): DGGITQSPKYLFRKEGQNVTLSCEQNLNHDAMYWYRQDPGQGLRLIYYSQIVNDFQKGDIAEGYSVSREKKESFPLTVTSAQKNPTAFYLCASSLPQGENTEAFFGQGTRLTVV.